This paragraph reports one T cell receptor (beta chain). Its antigen is undetermined. TCRdb re-derived calls from the 5' RACE reads in MiXCR, one entry per CDR3 protein. The profile shows 200,000 or so distinct CDR3 sequences, around a sixth of them singletons. The sample comes from a study of identical twins. General study points: Invariant MAIT and iNKT cells are populations that could partly confound zero-insertion analyses.

CDR1 SGDLS and CDR2 YYNGEE come from the germline V gene. The V and J ends lost 6 bases and 5 bases respectively, with 14 bases between them. The CDR3 has 13 amino acids. The data were also submitted as part of a second study, on T cells expressing NK-cell markers.

This chain joins TRBV9 and TRBJ1-1, with D tentatively TRBD1 (5 bases). The sequencing input was CD8+ T cells sorted from blood. This receptor was taken from a woman between 18 and 29 years old in good health. CDR3 amino acids: CASNYVGETEAFF. DNA for the CDR3: TGTGCCAGCAATTACGTGGGGGAAACTGAAGCTTTCTTT.